The entry below describes one TCR beta chain. This specimen belongs to a study of blood T cell repertoires in COVID-19. On the study more broadly: The United States, Italy and Spain provided the acute and convalescent COVID-19 samples. PBMCs, B-cell-depleted T cells, or T cells were the source of the cDNA or gDNA that made up the material.

V lost 6 bases, J lost 4 bases, and 12 bases lay in between. Germline lookup yields CDR1 WNHNN and CDR2 SYGVQD (reference sequence). The CDR3 loop spans 14 amino acids. Authors' data handling: From reference gene primer amplification, estimates of nucleated cell counts were derived. Produced via immunoSEQ multiplex PCR; TCRdb's table is partial and in-frame only. V and J calls and clone size come straight from that table; D and trimming were deduced from the DNA. The sample has fewer than 300,000 clones; roughly nine tenths are singletons. Seattle-derived patients entered the study during active infection and were followed longitudinally.

The receptor was isolated from a woman in her twenties or thirties with COVID-19, enrolled during active disease. Sequencing used peripheral blood. The V and J genes are TRBV10-1 and TRBJ2-2, with D possibly TRBD1 on 5 matching bases. This CDR3 reads CASRLSQGTGELFF. CDR3 nucleotide sequence: TGCGCCAGCAGATTAAGTCAGGGCACCGGGGAGCTGTTTTTT.